These T cell receptor beta chains were read from a single sample in a study of blood T cell repertoires in COVID-19. Assay used: immunoSEQ multiplex PCR; TCRdb lists only in-frame clones, some missing. The sample consists of approximately 250,000 clones, approximately 81% of them appearing once. The sequenced sample was peripheral blood. Source of these receptors: a man aged 35 to 55 with acute or convalescent COVID-19. The CDR3 runs from the conserved cysteine through the conserved F or W. A D gene is named only where the DNA matches it firmly. For some rows the clone size is stated as once, few or many, or as a class when expanded; others skip it.

>TRBJ2-3|once|TRBD2|TRBV18
CASFRGGSTDTQYF
TGTGCCAGCTTCCGGGGGGGCAGCACAGATACGCAGTATTTT
>TRBJ2-6|.|.|TRBV7-9
CASSPPDSSGANVLTF
TGTGCCAGCAGCCCCCCCGACAGCTCTGGGGCCAACGTCCTGACTTTC
>TRBJ2-3|.|TRBD1|TRBV11-2
CASSFPQGADTQYF
TGTGCCAGCAGCTTTCCACAGGGGGCAGATACGCAGTATTTT
>TRBJ2-2|few|TRBD1|TRBV5-1
CASSLQGAPGELFF
TGCGCCAGCAGTCTACAGGGGGCGCCCGGGGAGCTGTTTTTT
>TRBJ2-1|.|.|TRBV5-6
CASSLGWGVFSNEQFF
TGTGCCAGCAGCTTGGGATGGGGGGTTTTTTCCAATGAGCAGTTCTTC
>TRBJ2-1|.|TRBD2|TRBV4-2
CASSQVGTSGEYNEQFF
TGTGCCAGCAGCCAAGTGGGGACTAGCGGGGAATACAATGAGCAGTTCTTC
>TRBJ2-7|.|.|TRBV30
CAWGRVEHEQYF
TGTGCCTGGGGGCGGGTCGAGCACGAGCAGTACTTC
>TRBJ1-5|.|.|TRBV5-6
CASSSYRVLNQPQHF
TGTGCCAGCAGCTCTTACAGGGTTTTAAATCAGCCCCAGCATTTT
>TRBJ2-1|once|.|TRBV5-5
CASSPGGSISYNEQFF
TGTGCCAGCAGCCCCGGCGGGTCCATCTCCTACAATGAGCAGTTCTTC
>TRBJ2-7|.|.|TRBV4-1
CASSQAFVDPGSYEQYF
TGCGCCAGCAGCCAAGCTTTTGTCGACCCGGGCTCCTACGAGCAGTACTTC
>TRBJ1-1|.|.|TRBV4-1
CASSQDRTANTEAFF
TGCGCCAGCAGCCAAGATCGCACAGCGAACACTGAAGCTTTCTTT
>TRBJ2-7|.|TRBD1|TRBV28
CASSLVGGKYEQYF
TGTGCCAGCAGTTTAGTAGGGGGCAAGTACGAGCAGTACTTC
>TRBJ1-5|.|TRBD1|TRBV19
CASSNTGTGARPQHF
TGTGCCAGTAGTAATACCGGGACAGGGGCCCGGCCCCAGCATTTT
>TRBJ2-1|.|.|TRBV5-1
CASSLGSSYNEQFF
TGCGCCAGCAGCTTGGGGAGCTCCTACAATGAGCAGTTCTTC
>TRBJ2-7|.|TRBD2|TRBV4-3
CASSQAVWGGEQYF
TGCGCCAGCAGCCAAGCGGTGTGGGGGGGCGAGCAGTACTTC
>TRBJ2-3|.|.|TRBV24-1
CATSGNGDTQYF
TGTGCCACCTCGGGGAACGGAGATACGCAGTATTTT
>TRBJ2-1|.|TRBD2|TRBV3-1/TRBV3-2
CASSQAPLRGVYNEQFF
TGTGCCAGCAGCCAAGCCCCCCTGCGGGGGGTCTACAATGAGCAGTTCTTC
>TRBJ2-7|.|.|TRBV7-9
CASSFTGSYEQYF
TGTGCCAGCAGCTTTACGGGCTCCTACGAGCAGTACTTC
>TRBJ1-2|.|TRBD1|TRBV19
CASSPTGDPNYGYTF
TGTGCCAGTAGTCCTACAGGGGATCCTAACTATGGCTACACCTTC
>TRBJ1-6|.|.|TRBV5-1
CASSWTANSPLHF
TGCGCCAGCAGTTGGACAGCAAATTCACCCCTCCACTTT
>TRBJ1-2|.|.|TRBV9
CASSETGSYGYTF
TGTGCCAGCAGCGAAACAGGATCCTATGGCTACACCTTC
>TRBJ2-7|.|.|TRBV19
CASSILFSRGGGQYF
TGTGCCAGTAGTATCCTGTTTTCGCGTGGGGGCGGGCAGTACTTC